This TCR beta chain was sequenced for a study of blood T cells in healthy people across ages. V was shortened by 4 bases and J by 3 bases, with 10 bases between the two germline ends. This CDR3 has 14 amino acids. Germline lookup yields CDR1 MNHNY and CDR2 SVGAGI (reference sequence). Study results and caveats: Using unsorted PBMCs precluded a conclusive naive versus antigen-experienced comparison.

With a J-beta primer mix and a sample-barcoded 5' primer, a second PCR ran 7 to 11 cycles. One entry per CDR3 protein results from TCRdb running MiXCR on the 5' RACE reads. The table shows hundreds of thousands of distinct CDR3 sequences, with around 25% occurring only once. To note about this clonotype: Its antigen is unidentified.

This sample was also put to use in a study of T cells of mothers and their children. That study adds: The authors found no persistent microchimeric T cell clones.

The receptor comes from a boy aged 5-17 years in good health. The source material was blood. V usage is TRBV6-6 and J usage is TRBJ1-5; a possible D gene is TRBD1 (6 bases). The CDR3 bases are TGTGCCAGCAGTTCGGGGACAATCAATCAGCCCCAGCATTTT. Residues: CASSSGTINQPQHF.